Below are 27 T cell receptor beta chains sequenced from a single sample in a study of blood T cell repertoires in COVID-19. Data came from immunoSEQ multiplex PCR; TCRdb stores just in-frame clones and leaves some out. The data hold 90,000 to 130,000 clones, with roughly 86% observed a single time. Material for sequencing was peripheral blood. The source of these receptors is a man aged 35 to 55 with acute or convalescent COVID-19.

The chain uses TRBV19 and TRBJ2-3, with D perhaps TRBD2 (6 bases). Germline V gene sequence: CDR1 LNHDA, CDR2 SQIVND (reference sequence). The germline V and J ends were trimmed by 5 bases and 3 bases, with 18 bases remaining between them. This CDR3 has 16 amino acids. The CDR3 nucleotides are TGTGCCAGTAGTTCAGGAGGGCCAGGCGGGACAGATACGCAGTATTTT. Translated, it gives CASSSGGPGGTDTQYF.

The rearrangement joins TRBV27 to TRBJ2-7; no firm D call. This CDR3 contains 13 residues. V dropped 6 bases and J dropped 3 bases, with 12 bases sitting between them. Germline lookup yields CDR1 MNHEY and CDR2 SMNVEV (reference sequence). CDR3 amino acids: CASRSHSNYEQYF. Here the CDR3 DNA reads TGTGCCAGCAGATCTCACTCTAACTACGAGCAGTACTTC.

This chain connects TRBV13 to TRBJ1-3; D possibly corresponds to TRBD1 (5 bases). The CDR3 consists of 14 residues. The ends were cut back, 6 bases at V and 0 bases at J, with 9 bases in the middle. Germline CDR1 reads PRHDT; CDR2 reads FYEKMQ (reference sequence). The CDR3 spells CASSPGSSGNTIYF. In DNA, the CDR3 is TGTGCCAGCAGTCCAGGGTCCTCTGGAAACACCATATATTTT.

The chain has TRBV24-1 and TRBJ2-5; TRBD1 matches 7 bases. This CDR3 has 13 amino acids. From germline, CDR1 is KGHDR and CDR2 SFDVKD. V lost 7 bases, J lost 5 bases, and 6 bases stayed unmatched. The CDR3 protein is CATSLQGTETQYF. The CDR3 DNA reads TGTGCCACCAGCTTACAGGGGACGGAGACCCAGTACTTC.

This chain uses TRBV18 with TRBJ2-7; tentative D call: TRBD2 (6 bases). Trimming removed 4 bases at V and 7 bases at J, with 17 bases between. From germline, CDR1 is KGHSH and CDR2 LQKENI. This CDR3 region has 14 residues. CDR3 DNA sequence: TGTGCCAGCTCACTTTCCCCGGCTGGGGGGGAGCAGTACTTC. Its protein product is CASSLSPAGGEQYF.

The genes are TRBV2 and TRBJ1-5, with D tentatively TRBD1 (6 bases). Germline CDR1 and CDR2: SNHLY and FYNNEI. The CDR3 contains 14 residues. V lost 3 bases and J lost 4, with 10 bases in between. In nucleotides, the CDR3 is TGTGCCAGCAGTGACCGGACAGTGAATCAGCCCCAGCATTTT. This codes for CASSDRTVNQPQHF.

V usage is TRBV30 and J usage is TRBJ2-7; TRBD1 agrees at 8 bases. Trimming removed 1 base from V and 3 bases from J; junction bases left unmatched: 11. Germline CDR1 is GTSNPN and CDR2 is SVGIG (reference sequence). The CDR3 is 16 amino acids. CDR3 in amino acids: CAWSDFRTGYDYEQYF. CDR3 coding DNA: TGTGCCTGGAGTGATTTCCGGACAGGGTACGACTACGAGCAGTACTTC.

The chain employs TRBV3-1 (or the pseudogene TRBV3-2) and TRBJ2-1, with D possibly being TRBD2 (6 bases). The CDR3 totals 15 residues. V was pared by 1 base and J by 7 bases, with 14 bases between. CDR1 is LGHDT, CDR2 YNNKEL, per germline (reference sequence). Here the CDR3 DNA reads TGTGCCAGCAGCCAAGTTTACGGGAGAGATAATGAGCAGTTCTTC. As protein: CASSQVYGRDNEQFF.

This CDR3 reads CASSKPGLQGNQPQHF. The DNA for the CDR3 is TGTGCCAGCAGTAAACCGGGACTACAAGGCAATCAGCCCCAGCATTTT. The V and J genes are TRBV6-2 or TRBV6-3 and TRBJ1-5; possibly TRBD1 for D (5 bases). V was cut by 5 bases and J by 2 bases, with 16 bases left in between. The CDR3 is made up of 16 amino acids. Per germline, CDR1 MNHEY and CDR2 SVGEGT.

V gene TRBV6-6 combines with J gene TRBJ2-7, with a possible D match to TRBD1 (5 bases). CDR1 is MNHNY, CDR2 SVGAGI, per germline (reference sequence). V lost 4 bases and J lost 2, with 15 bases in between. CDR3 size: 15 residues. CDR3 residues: CASSSWTQLTYEQYF. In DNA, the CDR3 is TGTGCCAGCAGTTCTTGGACACAACTAACCTACGAGCAGTACTTC.

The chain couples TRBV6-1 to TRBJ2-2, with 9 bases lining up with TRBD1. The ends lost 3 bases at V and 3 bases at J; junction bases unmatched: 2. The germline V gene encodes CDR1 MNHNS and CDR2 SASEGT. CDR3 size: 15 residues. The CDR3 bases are TGTGCCAGCAGTGAGACAGGGGGTCACACCGGGGAGCTGTTTTTT. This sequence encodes CASSETGGHTGELFF.

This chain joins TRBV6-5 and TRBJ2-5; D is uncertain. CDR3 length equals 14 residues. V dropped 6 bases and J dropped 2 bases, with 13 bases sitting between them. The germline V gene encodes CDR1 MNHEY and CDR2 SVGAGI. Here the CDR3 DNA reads TGTGCCAGCAGCCGCCGGGTCGGTCAAGAGACCCAGTACTTC. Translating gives CASSRRVGQETQYF.

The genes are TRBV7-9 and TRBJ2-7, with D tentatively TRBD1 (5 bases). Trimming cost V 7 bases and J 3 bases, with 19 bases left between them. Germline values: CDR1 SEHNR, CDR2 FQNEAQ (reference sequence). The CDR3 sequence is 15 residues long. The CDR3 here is CASTNGGWGYYEQYF. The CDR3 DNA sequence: TGTGCCAGCACCAACGGTGGGTGGGGCTACTACGAGCAGTACTTC.

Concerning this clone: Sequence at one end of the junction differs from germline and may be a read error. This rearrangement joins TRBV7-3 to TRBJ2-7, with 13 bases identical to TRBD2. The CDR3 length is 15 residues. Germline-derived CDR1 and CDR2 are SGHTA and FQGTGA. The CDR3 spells CASSVTSGGEYEQYF. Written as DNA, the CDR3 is TGTGCCAGCAGCGTAACTAGCGGGGGGGAGTACGAGCAGTACTTC.

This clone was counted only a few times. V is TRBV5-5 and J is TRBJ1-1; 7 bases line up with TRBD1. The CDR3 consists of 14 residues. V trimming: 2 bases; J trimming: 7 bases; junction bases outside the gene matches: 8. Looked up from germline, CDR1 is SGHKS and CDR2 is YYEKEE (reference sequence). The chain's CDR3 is CASSLTGDYGEAFF. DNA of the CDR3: TGTGCCAGCAGCTTAACAGGGGATTACGGTGAAGCTTTCTTT.

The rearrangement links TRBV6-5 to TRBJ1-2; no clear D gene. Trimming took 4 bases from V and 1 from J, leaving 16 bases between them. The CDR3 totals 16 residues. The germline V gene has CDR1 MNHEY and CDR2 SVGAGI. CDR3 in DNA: TGTGCCAGCAGTTCCCCGAGGAGAGAGAGTAACTATGGCTACACCTTC. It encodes CASSSPRRESNYGYTF.

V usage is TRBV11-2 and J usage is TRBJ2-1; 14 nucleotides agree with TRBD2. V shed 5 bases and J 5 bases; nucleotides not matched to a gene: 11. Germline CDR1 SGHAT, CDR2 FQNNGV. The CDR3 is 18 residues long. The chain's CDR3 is CASSGGTSGSSLDNEQFF. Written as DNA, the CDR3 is TGTGCCAGCAGCGGAGGGACTAGCGGGAGCTCTCTGGACAATGAGCAGTTCTTC. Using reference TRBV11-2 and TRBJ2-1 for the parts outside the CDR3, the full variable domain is EAGVAQSPRYKIIEKRQSVAFWCNPISGHATLYWYQQILGQGPKLLIQFQNNGVVDDSQLPKDRFSAERLKGVDSTLKIQPAKLEDSAVYLCASSGGTSGSSLDNEQFFGPGTRLTVL.

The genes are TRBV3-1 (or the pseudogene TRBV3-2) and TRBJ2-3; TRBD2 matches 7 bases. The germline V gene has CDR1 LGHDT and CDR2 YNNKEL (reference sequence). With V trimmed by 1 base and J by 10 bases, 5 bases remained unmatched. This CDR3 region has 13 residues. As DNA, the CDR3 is TGTGCCAGCAGCCAAGTTGACCGGGAGGCGCAGTATTTT. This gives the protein CASSQVDREAQYF.

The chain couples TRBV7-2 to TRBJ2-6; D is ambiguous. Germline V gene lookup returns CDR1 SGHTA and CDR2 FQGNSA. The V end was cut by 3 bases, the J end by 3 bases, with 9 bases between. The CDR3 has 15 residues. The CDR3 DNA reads TGTGCCAGCAGCTTCACAGCCTATGGGGCCAACGTCCTGACTTTC. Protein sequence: CASSFTAYGANVLTF. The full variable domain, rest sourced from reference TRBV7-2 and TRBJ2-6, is GAGVSQSPSNKVTEKGKDVELRCDPISGHTALYWYRQSLGQGLEFLIYFQGNSAPDKSGLPSDRFSAERTGGSVSTLTIQRTQQEDSAVYLCASSFTAYGANVLTFGAGSRLTVL.

The CDR3 reads CASSKEIAGGLSGELFF. The CDR3, as DNA: TGTGCCAGCAGCAAAGAAATAGCGGGGGGGCTTTCCGGGGAGCTGTTTTTT. The genes are TRBV21-1 and TRBJ2-2; TRBD2 is the table's D call and was not checked against the DNA. TRBV21-1 is an annotated pseudogene. The CDR3 sequence is 17 residues long.

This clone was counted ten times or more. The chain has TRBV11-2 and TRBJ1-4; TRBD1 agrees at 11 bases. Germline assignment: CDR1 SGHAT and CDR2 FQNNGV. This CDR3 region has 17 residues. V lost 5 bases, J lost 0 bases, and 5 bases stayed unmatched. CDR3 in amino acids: CASSRGTGGSTNEKLFF. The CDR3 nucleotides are TGTGCCAGCAGCCGAGGGACAGGGGGTTCAACTAATGAAAAACTGTTTTTT.

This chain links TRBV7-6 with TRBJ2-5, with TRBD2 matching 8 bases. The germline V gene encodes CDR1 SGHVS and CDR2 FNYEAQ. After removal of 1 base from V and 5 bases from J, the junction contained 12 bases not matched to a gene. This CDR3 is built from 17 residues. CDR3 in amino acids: CASSLVVAGTGGETQYF. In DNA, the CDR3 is TGTGCCAGCAGCTTAGTGGTGGCGGGAACGGGGGGGGAGACCCAGTACTTC. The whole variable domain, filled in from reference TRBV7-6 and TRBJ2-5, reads GAGVSQSPRYKVTKRGQDVALRCDPISGHVSLYWYRQALGQGPEFLTYFNYEAQQDKSGLPNDRFSAERPEGSISTLTIQRTEQRDSAMYRCASSLVVAGTGGETQYFGPGTRLLVL.

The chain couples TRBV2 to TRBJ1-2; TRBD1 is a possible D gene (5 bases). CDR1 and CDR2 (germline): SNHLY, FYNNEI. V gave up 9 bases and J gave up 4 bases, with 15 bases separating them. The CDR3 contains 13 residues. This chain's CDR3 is CASIQAESYGYTF. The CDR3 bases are TGTGCCAGTATACAGGCTGAGAGCTATGGCTACACCTTC.

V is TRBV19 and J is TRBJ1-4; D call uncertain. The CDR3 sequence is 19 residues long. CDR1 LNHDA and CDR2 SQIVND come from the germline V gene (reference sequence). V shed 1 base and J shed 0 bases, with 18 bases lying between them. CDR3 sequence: CASSIVYSDGRATNEKLFF. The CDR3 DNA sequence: TGTGCCAGTAGTATAGTTTATTCAGACGGGAGAGCAACTAATGAAAAACTGTTTTTT. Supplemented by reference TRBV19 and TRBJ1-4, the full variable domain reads DGGITQSPKYLFRKEGQNVTLSCEQNLNHDAMYWYRQDPGQGLRLIYYSQIVNDFQKGDIAEGYSVSREKKESFPLTVTSAQKNPTAFYLCASSIVYSDGRATNEKLFFGSGTQLSVL.

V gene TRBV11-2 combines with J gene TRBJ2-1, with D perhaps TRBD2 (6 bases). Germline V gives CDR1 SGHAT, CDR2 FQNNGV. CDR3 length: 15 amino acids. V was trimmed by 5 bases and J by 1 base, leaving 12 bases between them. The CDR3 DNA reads TGTGCCAGCAGCCCCGGGGGTCGGTCCTACAATGAGCAGTTCTTC. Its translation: CASSPGGRSYNEQFF. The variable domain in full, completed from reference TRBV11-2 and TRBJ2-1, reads EAGVAQSPRYKIIEKRQSVAFWCNPISGHATLYWYQQILGQGPKLLIQFQNNGVVDDSQLPKDRFSAERLKGVDSTLKIQPAKLEDSAVYLCASSPGGRSYNEQFFGPGTRLTVL.

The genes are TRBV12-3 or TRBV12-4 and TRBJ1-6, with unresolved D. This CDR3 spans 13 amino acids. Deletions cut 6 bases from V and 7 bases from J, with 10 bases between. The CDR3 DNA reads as TGTGCCAGCAGCCCTAAATCCAATTCACCCCTCCACTTT. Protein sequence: CASSPKSNSPLHF.

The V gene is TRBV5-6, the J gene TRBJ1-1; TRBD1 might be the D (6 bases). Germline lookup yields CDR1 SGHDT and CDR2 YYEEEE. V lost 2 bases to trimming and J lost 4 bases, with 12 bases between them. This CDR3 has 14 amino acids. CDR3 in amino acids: CASSFAQGPTEAFF. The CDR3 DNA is TGTGCCAGCAGCTTCGCCCAGGGGCCCACTGAAGCTTTCTTT.